This TCR beta chain was obtained from a study of sequential checkpoint blockade in melanoma. Study as a whole: Patients were randomized 1:1 to nivolumab-then-ipilimumab or ipilimumab-then-nivolumab first-line. Maintenance nivolumab came after either treatment sequence.

CDR3 length: 15 residues. Trimming took 3 bases from V and 0 from J, leaving 9 bases between them. Germline V gene data show CDR1 as SNHLY and CDR2 as FYNNEI. Treatment specified: randomized to nivolumab then ipilimumab (arm A) or the reverse (arm B). Only in-frame clones appear in the TCRdb table, and some are missing; sequencing was by immunoSEQ multiplex PCR. The sample lists fewer than 30,000 clones, 60% to 85% occurring once. The chain uses TRBV2 and TRBJ1-5; D is unresolved. Sequences were derived from CD8+ T cells sorted from blood (inferred from file names), sampled from a patient given nivolumab and ipilimumab in sequence. This receptor was taken from a human donor with melanoma. CDR3 bases: TGTGCCAGCAGTGATTCTGTTAATAGCAATCAGCCCCAGCATTTT. Translated: CASSDSVNSNQPQHF.